This is a list of T cell receptor beta chains from one sample in a study of post-analysis software for immune sequencing data. TCRdb analysed the PCR reads with MiXCR anew, one entry per CDR3 protein. The sample lists some 690,000 distinct CDR3 sequences; about 60% were seen once. Material: blood. These receptors came from a girl aged 2 to 10 with multiple sclerosis. Both conserved end residues are part of each CDR3. The D gene is left open where the match is weak. Expanded clones get a size class; other rows say once, few or many, or leave the size out.

>TRBV7-9|-|TRBJ2-3|-
CASSLVGEFYDTQYF
>TRBV5-1|-|TRBJ2-5|-
CASSYQTETQYF
>TRBV20-1|TRBD2|TRBJ2-3|-
CSALTSGSTDTQYF
>TRBV5-1|TRBD2|TRBJ2-5|-
CASSWTTSEQETQYF
>TRBV18|-|TRBJ2-3|few
CASSPGKLPTDTQYF
>TRBV12-3/TRBV12-4|-|TRBJ1-5|-
CASSLRDGSNQPQHF
>TRBV7-2|-|TRBJ2-5|many
CASSLASQETQYF
>TRBV12-3/TRBV12-4|TRBD1|TRBJ1-4|once
CASSAQDRGFGEKLFF
>TRBV5-1|TRBD2|TRBJ2-1|-
CASSQGLADNEQFF
>TRBV15|TRBD1|TRBJ1-6|-
CATSREGTGPTPLHF
>TRBV4-1|-|TRBJ1-1|-
CASSLLDWNTEAFF
>TRBV6-5|-|TRBJ1-2|many
CASRTGIGYTF
>TRBV15|-|TRBJ2-5|few
CATSRGGLETQYF
>TRBV10-3|TRBD1|TRBJ2-3|few
CAISDPGTGGQDTQYF
>TRBV20-1|-|TRBJ2-7|-
CSARQGYPYEQYF
>TRBV20-1|-|TRBJ2-5|-
CSARVGRGQETQYF
>TRBV25-1|TRBD1|TRBJ2-7|-
CASSDQGAPGEHYF
>TRBV12-5|TRBD2|TRBJ2-1|-
CASGLTRLAGGSYNEQFF
>TRBV20-1|-|TRBJ2-1|-
CSAFSTGWRINEQFF
>TRBV27|TRBD1|TRBJ2-6|once
CASSQRGTGWSGANVLTF
>TRBV2|-|TRBJ1-1|-
CASRTAEAFF
>TRBV4-3|-|TRBJ2-1|-
CASSQVSYLGTGSPSYNEQFF
>TRBV5-1|-|TRBJ2-7|-
CASSLSQGLTYEQYF
>TRBV7-9|TRBD2|TRBJ2-3|-
CASSLRTSGNSTDTQYF
>TRBV7-6|TRBD2|TRBJ2-1|few
CASSLGGGLSPYNEQFF
>TRBV2|-|TRBJ1-2|-
CASSENPGPEVYTF
>TRBV29-1|-|TRBJ2-7|-
CSVIQGKRSYEQYF
>TRBV6-2/TRBV6-3|-|TRBJ2-1|-
CASSYPVGRFNYNEQFF
>TRBV4-1|TRBD2|-|-
CASSPGLAAGQETQFF
>TRBV9|TRBD2|TRBJ2-5|-
CASSPGTSGRWETQYF
>TRBV6-1|-|TRBJ2-1|once
CASSGFGSGTKSPNEQFF
>TRBV10-3|-|TRBJ1-5|-
CAISSGRNSNQPQHF
>TRBV7-9|-|TRBJ1-2|-
CASSLVLKGDSGYTF
>TRBV6-1|TRBD2|TRBJ2-1|-
CASSGTSGHYGGPEQFF
>TRBV29-1|TRBD2|TRBJ2-1|-
CSAARAAGGHDEQFF
>TRBV12-3/TRBV12-4|-|TRBJ2-5|few
CASSFWGTETQYF
>TRBV7-9|TRBD1|TRBJ2-4|-
CASSLGDSKAKNIQYF